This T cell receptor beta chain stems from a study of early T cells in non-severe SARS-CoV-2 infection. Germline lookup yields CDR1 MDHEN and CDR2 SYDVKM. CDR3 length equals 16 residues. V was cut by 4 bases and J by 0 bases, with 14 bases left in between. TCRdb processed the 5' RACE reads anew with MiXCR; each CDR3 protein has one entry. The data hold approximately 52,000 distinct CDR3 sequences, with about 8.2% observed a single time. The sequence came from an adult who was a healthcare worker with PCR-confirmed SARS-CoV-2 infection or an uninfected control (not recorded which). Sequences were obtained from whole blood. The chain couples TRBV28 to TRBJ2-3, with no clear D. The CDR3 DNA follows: TGTGCCAGCAGTTATGCAGGACCACTTAGCACAGATACGCAGTATTTT. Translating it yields CASSYAGPLSTDTQYF.